This T cell receptor (beta chain) was recovered during a study of CD8 T cells in ankylosing spondylitis (dated by TCRdb to 2016 to 2017). A note on the overall study: T cell receptor beta repertoires were profiled in healthy donors and ankylosing spondylitis patients so that disease-linked TCR variants could be found. Peripheral blood was sampled, and synovial fluid was additionally collected from ankylosing spondylitis patients. In total, the full study cohort was made up of roughly 100 healthy donors and approximately 24 ankylosing spondylitis patients.

Sequencer: Illumina HiSeq 2500. TCR beta libraries were prepared by quantitative 5'-RACE with molecular barcodes. In the paper's pipeline: Disease-linked TCR variants were identified with a new computational method built on a probabilistic model of VDJ rearrangement. TCRdb ran its own pipeline on the public reads, namely fastp trimming at Q25 and MiXCR clone calling, and kept in-frame beta chains. A single entry per CDR3 protein holds the most common genes and DNA from its merged rows. The V and J calls and clone size come from TCRdb's table, not from the authors' own analysis. This sample is represented by about 440,000 distinct CDR3 sequences; 17% of them were singletons. The leading ten clones occupy over 1% of the sample. As for this clonotype: No antigen is known for it. Per-nucleotide qualities are absent, and no much larger clonotype sits a single base away.

The CDR3 sequence holds 13 residues, the cysteine and phenylalanine included. The only DNA kept is the CDR3, 39 bases in frame from the first base. Trimming costs V 1 base and J 4 bases, and their ends lie 7 bases apart. CDR1 SQVTM and CDR2 ANQGSEA were looked up in the germline V gene. Overall study outcomes, separate from this receptor: The disease-linked clones showed a CD8+ phenotype and occurred at relatively low frequencies in peripheral blood. A TCR beta motif of about 8 highly homologous amino acid variants appeared characteristic of blood from ankylosing spondylitis patients. Some of the motif variants had been reported before in the synovial fluid and blood of reactive arthritis patients, a finding that suggests common disease-initiation mechanisms. The disease-linked clones were reported as significantly enriched in matched synovial fluid samples from ankylosing spondylitis patients.

The rearrangement combines TRBV29-1 with TRBJ2-2; the D element could tentatively be TRBD1 or TRBD2, as 5 bases agree for each. The sequence derives from a male donor with ankylosing spondylitis. Source material: blood, either unsorted or a sorted T cell fraction (not recorded which). The sequenced DNA is TGCAGCGTTGAAGCGGGACCCACCGGGGAGCTGTTTTTT. It encodes CSVEAGPTGELFF.